Listed below are T cell receptor beta chains from one sample, sequenced in a study of T cell responses to AZD1222 COVID-19 vaccine. Produced via immunoSEQ multiplex PCR; TCRdb's table is partial and in-frame only. The sample yields roughly 150,000 clones, about 92% seen once. This specimen was peripheral blood, taken on day 0 of AZD1222 vaccination. These receptors were obtained from an adult in good health. Each CDR3 is given with its conserved first and last residue. The D gene is left open where the match is weak. Only some rows state a clone size, as once, few, many or a class for expanded clones.

j_gene: TRBJ2-3; d_gene: TRBD2; abundance: .; v_gene: TRBV2; CDR3aa: CASTGGAGHTDTQYF; CDR3nt: TGTGCCAGCACGGGTGGAGCGGGGCACACAGATACGCAGTATTTT
j_gene: TRBJ1-1; d_gene: .; abundance: .; v_gene: TRBV20-1; CDR3aa: CSASGGNTEAFF; CDR3nt: TGCAGTGCTAGTGGGGGGAACACTGAAGCTTTCTTT
j_gene: TRBJ2-7; d_gene: .; abundance: .; v_gene: TRBV7-9; CDR3aa: CASSLEVWYEQYF; CDR3nt: TGTGCCAGCAGCTTAGAGGTGTGGTACGAGCAGTACTTC
j_gene: TRBJ2-3; d_gene: .; abundance: .; v_gene: TRBV4-3; CDR3aa: CASSQDSRPDTQYF; CDR3nt: TGCGCCAGCAGCCAAGATAGCCGTCCGGATACGCAGTATTTT
j_gene: TRBJ2-1; d_gene: TRBD2; abundance: .; v_gene: TRBV24-1; CDR3aa: CATSDRTSGSSNEQFF; CDR3nt: TGTGCCACCAGTGATCGTACTAGCGGGAGCTCCAATGAGCAGTTCTTC
j_gene: TRBJ2-7; d_gene: .; abundance: .; v_gene: TRBV11-2; CDR3aa: CASSRDNTYEQYF; CDR3nt: TGTGCCAGCAGCCGGGACAACACCTACGAGCAGTACTTC
j_gene: TRBJ1-6; d_gene: .; abundance: .; v_gene: TRBV30; CDR3aa: CAWNPQGHSPLHF; CDR3nt: TGTGCCTGGAACCCTCAGGGCCATTCACCCCTCCACTTT
j_gene: TRBJ2-1; d_gene: .; abundance: .; v_gene: TRBV2; CDR3aa: CASSETAYNEQFF; CDR3nt: TGTGCCAGCAGTGAGACAGCCTACAATGAGCAGTTCTTC
j_gene: TRBJ2-7; d_gene: TRBD1; abundance: few; v_gene: TRBV6-2/TRBV6-3; CDR3aa: CASSYSTGIYEQYF; CDR3nt: TGTGCCAGCAGTTACTCGACAGGGATCTACGAGCAGTACTTC
j_gene: TRBJ1-5; d_gene: .; abundance: once; v_gene: TRBV6-5; CDR3aa: CASVQISNQPQHF; CDR3nt: TGTGCCAGCGTACAGATTAGCAATCAGCCCCAGCATTTT
j_gene: TRBJ1-1; d_gene: .; abundance: .; v_gene: TRBV20-1; CDR3aa: CSAALNTEAFF; CDR3nt: TGCAGTGCCGCCTTGAACACTGAAGCTTTCTTT
j_gene: TRBJ1-5; d_gene: TRBD1; abundance: .; v_gene: TRBV5-5; CDR3aa: CASSLSTGLNNQPQHF; CDR3nt: TGTGCCAGCAGCTTGTCGACAGGGCTAAACAATCAGCCCCAGCATTTT
j_gene: TRBJ1-1; d_gene: TRBD1; abundance: .; v_gene: TRBV18; CDR3aa: CASSASGQMNTEAFF; CDR3nt: TGTGCCAGCTCAGCCTCGGGACAGATGAACACTGAAGCTTTCTTT
j_gene: TRBJ2-3; d_gene: .; abundance: .; v_gene: TRBV11-1; CDR3aa: CASSTLGSGTDTQYF; CDR3nt: TGTGCCAGCAGCACTCTGGGTAGCGGCACAGATACGCAGTATTTT
j_gene: TRBJ2-7; d_gene: TRBD1; abundance: once; v_gene: TRBV7-2; CDR3aa: CASSLETGVLYEQYF; CDR3nt: TGTGCCAGCAGCTTAGAGACAGGGGTACTCTACGAGCAGTACTTC
j_gene: TRBJ2-5; d_gene: .; abundance: .; v_gene: TRBV18; CDR3aa: CASSPPVQETQYF; CDR3nt: TGTGCCAGCTCACCACCGGTTCAGGAGACCCAGTACTTC
j_gene: TRBJ2-7; d_gene: .; abundance: .; v_gene: TRBV28; CDR3aa: CASVKSGRLSYEQYF; CDR3nt: TGTGCCAGCGTCAAATCGGGGCGCCTATCCTACGAGCAGTACTTC
j_gene: TRBJ1-6; d_gene: .; abundance: .; v_gene: TRBV4-1; CDR3aa: CASSHTFSLYNSPLHF; CDR3nt: TGCGCCAGCAGCCATACTTTTTCTTTATATAATTCACCCCTCCACTTT
j_gene: TRBJ2-7; d_gene: .; abundance: .; v_gene: TRBV18; CDR3aa: CASSQGTDRSYEQYF; CDR3nt: TGTGCCAGCTCACAAGGGACGGATCGCTCCTACGAGCAGTACTTC
j_gene: TRBJ1-4; d_gene: .; abundance: .; v_gene: TRBV19; CDR3aa: CASSMTGTEKLFF; CDR3nt: TGTGCCAGTAGTATGACGGGGACTGAAAAACTGTTTTTT
j_gene: TRBJ1-3; d_gene: .; abundance: .; v_gene: TRBV5-1; CDR3aa: CASSLAKEGSGNTIYF; CDR3nt: TGCGCCAGCAGCTTGGCCAAGGAGGGTTCGGGAAACACCATATATTTT
j_gene: TRBJ2-7; d_gene: TRBD1; abundance: .; v_gene: TRBV25-1; CDR3aa: CASSDTGEGAPYEQYF; CDR3nt: TGTGCCAGCAGTGACACCGGAGAGGGGGCACCCTACGAGCAGTACTTC
j_gene: TRBJ1-5; d_gene: .; abundance: .; v_gene: TRBV6-5; CDR3aa: CASSSAGQSQHF; CDR3nt: TGTGCCAGCAGCTCGGCAGGGCAGTCCCAGCATTTT
j_gene: TRBJ2-5; d_gene: .; abundance: .; v_gene: TRBV18; CDR3aa: CASSPTVQETQYF; CDR3nt: TGTGCCAGCTCACCGACAGTCCAAGAGACCCAGTACTTC
j_gene: TRBJ1-3; d_gene: .; abundance: .; v_gene: TRBV29-1; CDR3aa: CSVAQDSSGNTIYF; CDR3nt: TGCAGCGTCGCCCAAGACAGCTCTGGAAACACCATATATTTT
j_gene: TRBJ2-1; d_gene: .; abundance: .; v_gene: TRBV30; CDR3aa: CAWDFGLYNEQFF; CDR3nt: TGTGCCTGGGATTTCGGCCTTTACAATGAGCAGTTCTTC
j_gene: TRBJ2-7; d_gene: .; abundance: .; v_gene: TRBV11-2; CDR3aa: CASSLEPGRYEQYF; CDR3nt: TGTGCCAGCAGCTTAGAACCAGGGCGCTACGAGCAGTACTTC
j_gene: TRBJ2-3; d_gene: .; abundance: .; v_gene: TRBV28; CDR3aa: CASSSALGLSGPQDTQYF; CDR3nt: TGTGCCAGCAGTTCGGCCCTCGGGCTTAGCGGACCCCAAGATACGCAGTATTTT
j_gene: TRBJ2-7; d_gene: TRBD1; abundance: .; v_gene: TRBV6-5; CDR3aa: CASSHPGQSTYEQYF; CDR3nt: TGTGCCAGCAGTCACCCGGGACAGAGCACCTACGAGCAGTACTTC
j_gene: TRBJ2-5; d_gene: .; abundance: .; v_gene: TRBV19; CDR3aa: CASSTGTNQETQYF; CDR3nt: TGTGCCAGTAGTACCGGGACAAACCAAGAGACCCAGTACTTC
j_gene: TRBJ2-1; d_gene: TRBD2; abundance: .; v_gene: TRBV6-5; CDR3aa: CASTDGTSGYNEQFF; CDR3nt: TGTGCCAGCACCGACGGGACTAGCGGGTACAATGAGCAGTTCTTC
j_gene: TRBJ1-1; d_gene: .; abundance: .; v_gene: TRBV7-2; CDR3aa: CASSITGPKAFF; CDR3nt: TGTGCCAGCAGCATCACAGGGCCCAAAGCTTTCTTT
j_gene: TRBJ1-1; d_gene: .; abundance: .; v_gene: TRBV9; CDR3aa: CASSVEGGNTEAFF; CDR3nt: TGTGCCAGCAGCGTCGAGGGAGGGAACACTGAAGCTTTCTTT
j_gene: TRBJ1-5; d_gene: .; abundance: .; v_gene: TRBV4-1; CDR3aa: CASSQGEIMASNQPQHF; CDR3nt: TGCGCCAGCAGCCAAGGAGAGATAATGGCTAGCAATCAGCCCCAGCATTTT
j_gene: TRBJ2-7; d_gene: TRBD1; abundance: .; v_gene: TRBV29-1; CDR3aa: CSVESPSGTGGEQYF; CDR3nt: TGCAGCGTTGAATCCCCCTCCGGGACAGGGGGCGAGCAGTACTTC
j_gene: TRBJ1-2; d_gene: .; abundance: .; v_gene: TRBV9; CDR3aa: CASSVPGTGETF; CDR3nt: TGTGCCAGCAGCGTACCCGGGACCGGGGAAACCTTC
j_gene: TRBJ2-1; d_gene: .; abundance: .; v_gene: TRBV14; CDR3aa: CASSQVVRFNEQFF; CDR3nt: TGTGCCAGCAGCCAAGTGGTTAGATTCAATGAGCAGTTCTTC